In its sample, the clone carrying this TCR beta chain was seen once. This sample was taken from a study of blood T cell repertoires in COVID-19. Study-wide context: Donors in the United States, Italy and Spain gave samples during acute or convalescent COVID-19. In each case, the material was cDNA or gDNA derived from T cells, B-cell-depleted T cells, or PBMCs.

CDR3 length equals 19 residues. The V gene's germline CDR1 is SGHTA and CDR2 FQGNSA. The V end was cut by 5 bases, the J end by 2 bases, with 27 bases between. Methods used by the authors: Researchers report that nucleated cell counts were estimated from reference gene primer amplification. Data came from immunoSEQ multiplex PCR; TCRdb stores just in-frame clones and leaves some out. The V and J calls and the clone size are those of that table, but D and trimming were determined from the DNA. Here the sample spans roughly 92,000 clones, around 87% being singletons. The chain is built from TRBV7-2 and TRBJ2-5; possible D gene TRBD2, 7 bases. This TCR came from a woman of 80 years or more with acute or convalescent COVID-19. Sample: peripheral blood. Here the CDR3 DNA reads TGTGCCAGCAGCGCCATCCCTAGGGGTCGGGGGGCGGTTCAAGAGACCCAGTACTTC. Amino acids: CASSAIPRGRGAVQETQYF.